A selection of T cell receptor beta chains follows, all from one sample in a study of cytomegalovirus exposure and HLA in healthy donors. Some clones are missing from TCRdb's copy, which holds only in-frame ones; the method was immunoSEQ multiplex PCR. The sample records some 140,000 clones, 80% to 85% being singletons. The sequenced sample was PBMCs. The receptors were gathered from a male donor in good health and CMV-seropositive. CDR3s leave out the opening cysteine and the closing phenylalanine or tryptophan.

J: TRBJ2-7; V: TRBV27; CDR3: ASSLSGLIPYEQY
J: TRBJ2-7; V: TRBV5-5; CDR3: ASSRTQGNSYEQY
J: TRBJ2-7; V: TRBV7-2; CDR3: ASSLRRTGNEQY
J: TRBJ2-7; V: TRBV21-1; CDR3: ASRGDRGGPYEQY
J: TRBJ2-6; V: TRBV7-9; CDR3: ASSSTHLPGEGANVLT
J: TRBJ2-2; V: TRBV29-1; CDR3: SVERVAGGPETNTGELF
J: TRBJ1-2; V: TRBV6-6; CDR3: ASRFTDSADYGYT
J: TRBJ2-1; V: TRBV28; CDR3: ASTSTSLDEQF
J: TRBJ2-7; V: TRBV19; CDR3: ASTPTDSYEQY
J: TRBJ1-2; V: TRBV5-4; CDR3: ASSLSVEGDGYT
J: TRBJ1-2; V: TRBV11-2; CDR3: ASSLGAGTPYGYT
J: TRBJ1-5; V: TRBV27; CDR3: ASSHQGRNQPQH
J: TRBJ2-3; V: TRBV5-1; CDR3: ASSLVLGGDTQY
J: TRBJ2-1; V: TRBV7-2; CDR3: ASSLSGRAKQF
J: TRBJ1-6; V: TRBV7-8; CDR3: ASSFQGGLNNSPLH
J: TRBJ2-7; V: TRBV10-3; CDR3: AISGPGLVVGYEQY
J: TRBJ2-2; V: TRBV7-9; CDR3: ASPPPGANTGELF
J: TRBJ2-7; V: TRBV19; CDR3: ASSIGAGGYEQY
J: TRBJ1-5; V: TRBV5-4; CDR3: ASSSGTGGNQPQH
J: TRBJ2-1; V: TRBV19; CDR3: ASKESSYNEQF
J: TRBJ1-3; V: TRBV7-2; CDR3: ASSPKLTLGNTIY
J: TRBJ1-1; V: TRBV6-5; CDR3: VSWQGMNTEAF
J: -; V: TRBV5-1; CDR3: ASSLGTGTYEQY
J: TRBJ2-7; V: TRBV7-6; CDR3: ASSPLAGASYEQY
J: TRBJ1-1; V: TRBV4-1; CDR3: ASSQGRVNTEAF
J: TRBJ1-5; V: TRBV18; CDR3: ASSLTLDGNQPQH
J: TRBJ1-2; V: TRBV28; CDR3: ASSLPPPTDYYGYT
J: TRBJ2-1; V: TRBV5-6; CDR3: ASSFGLPNEQF
J: TRBJ2-4; V: TRBV5-7; CDR3: ASRSGTGPCGNIQY
J: TRBJ1-1; V: TRBV5-4; CDR3: ASSQGVSTEAF